A single sample is the source of the 3 T cell receptor beta chains below, sequenced in a study of T cell responses to AZD1222 COVID-19 vaccine. Repertoires were generated with immunoSEQ multiplex PCR, while TCRdb's copy carries only in-frame clones and drops some. This table holds approximately 110,000 clones, roughly 90% found once. The material sequenced was peripheral blood, taken on day 0 of AZD1222 vaccination. Receptor source: an adult in good health.

This chain uses TRBV9 with TRBJ2-3; perhaps TRBD1 as D (5 bases). V was shortened by 4 bases and J by 1 base, with 10 bases between the two germline ends. Germline CDR1 SGDLS, CDR2 YYNGEE. The CDR3 is 14 residues long. The CDR3: CASSQTARTDTQYF. CDR3 DNA sequence: TGTGCCAGCAGCCAGACAGCCCGCACAGATACGCAGTATTTT.

CDR3 region: CASSRGPVNTIYF. The CDR3 DNA reads as TGTGCCAGCAGCCGTGGGCCGGTGAACACCATATATTTT. The gene calls are TRBV11-3 and TRBJ1-3, with D unresolved. Germline V gene lookup returns CDR1 SGHNT and CDR2 YENEEA. V shed 5 bases and J shed 7 bases, with 12 bases lying between them. The CDR3 consists of 13 residues.

This clone has only one observation. The chain recombines TRBV24-1 with TRBJ2-2; TRBD1 matches at 7 bases. This CDR3 spans 13 amino acids. J lost 7 bases, V lost 7 bases, and 5 bases had no gene match. Germline V gene sequence: CDR1 KGHDR, CDR2 SFDVKD. The CDR3 here is CATSGQAVGELFF. In DNA form, the CDR3 reads TGTGCCACCAGCGGACAGGCTGTCGGGGAGCTGTTTTTT.